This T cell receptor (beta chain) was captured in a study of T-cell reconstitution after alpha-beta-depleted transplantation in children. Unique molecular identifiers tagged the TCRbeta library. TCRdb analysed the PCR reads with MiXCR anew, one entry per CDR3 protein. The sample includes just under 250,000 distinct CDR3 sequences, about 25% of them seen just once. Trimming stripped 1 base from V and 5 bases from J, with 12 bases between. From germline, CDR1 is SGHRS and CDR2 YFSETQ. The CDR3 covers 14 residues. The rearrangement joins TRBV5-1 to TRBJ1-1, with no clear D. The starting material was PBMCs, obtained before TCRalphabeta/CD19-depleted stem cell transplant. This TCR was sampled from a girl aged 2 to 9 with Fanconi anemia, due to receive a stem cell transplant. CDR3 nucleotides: TGCGCCAGCAGCTTGTATGAGGCGAAGACTGAAGCTTTCTTT. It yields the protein CASSLYEAKTEAFF.